The entry that follows covers one TCR beta chain sequence. Its target is not known. This sample is drawn from a study of T cell repertoires in cytomegalovirus infection. Study context: Public TCR beta signatures marked donors with CMV infection and the matching HLA.

Via MiXCR, TCRdb re-called the reads, giving one row per CDR3 protein. In the table there are 560,000 or so distinct CDR3 sequences, 16% of which are singletons. Germline CDR1 is MNHEY and CDR2 is SVGAGI. The CDR3 runs 12 residues. The V end was cut by 5 bases, the J end by 5 bases, with 10 bases between. Study-wide findings and caveats: The cumulative frequency of public TCR beta families distinguished individuals who carried CMV together with the relevant HLA. The response measured ex vivo was dominated by TCR beta clonotypes (HLA-C-restricted and CMV-specific).

Sequenced input: CD8+ T cells from PBMCs. The chain has TRBV6-5 and TRBJ2-7; possibly TRBD2 for D (5 bases). The clonotype was recovered from a human donor in good health (CMV status not recorded). Some clones in this sample may be carry-over from other donors' samples. The CDR3 sequence: CASSLGLDEQYF. The DNA for the CDR3 is TGTGCCAGCAGTCTCGGACTGGACGAGCAGTACTTC.